This paragraph reports one TCR beta chain. Its antigen has not been determined. No per-base quality is available; no much larger clone lies one base away. Libraries were constructed by the immunoSEQ multiplex PCR assay. The table comes from immuneACCESS by way of TCRdb, which keeps in-frame sequences with V and J called. Part of the clones is missing from these tables; in studies checked, under half for an unresolved V gene and the rest for unknown reasons. Across this sample there are 33,000 or so clones, with 89% seen only once. 5.5% to 7% of the sample belongs to the ten largest clones. The germline V end is reduced by 0 bases and the J end by 6 bases; junction bases left unmatched: 4. The CDR3 contains 16 residues, cysteine and phenylalanine counted. Only CDR3 DNA is held: 48 bases, read in frame from base 1. The germline V gene yields MGHRA for CDR1 and YSYEKL for CDR2. The source of the sample is a study of T cell changes during pregnancy in multiple sclerosis (dated by TCRdb to between 2018 and 2020). General notes on the study: The study examined how the T cell repertoire changed over the course of pregnancy in women with multiple sclerosis.

This clonotype was sampled from a female donor with multiple sclerosis, enrolled in a pregnancy study. The source material was CD8+ T cells from peripheral blood mononuclear cells, sampled in the second trimester of pregnancy. The V gene is TRBV4-1 and the J gene is TRBJ2-2; 10 central nucleotides agree with TRBD2. The CDR3 amino acid sequence is: CASSQELAGGAGELFF. The DNA reads TGCGCCAGCAGCCAAGAATTAGCGGGAGGAGCCGGGGAGCTGTTTTTT.